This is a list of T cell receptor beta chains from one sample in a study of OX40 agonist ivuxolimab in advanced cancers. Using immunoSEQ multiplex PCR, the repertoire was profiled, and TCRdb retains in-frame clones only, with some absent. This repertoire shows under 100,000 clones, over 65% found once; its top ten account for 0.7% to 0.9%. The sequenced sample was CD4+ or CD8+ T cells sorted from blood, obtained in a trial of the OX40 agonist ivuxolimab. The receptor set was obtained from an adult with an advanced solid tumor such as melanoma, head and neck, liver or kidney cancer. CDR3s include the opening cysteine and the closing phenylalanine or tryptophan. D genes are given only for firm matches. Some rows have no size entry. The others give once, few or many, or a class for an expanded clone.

cdr3_nt: TGTGCCAGCAGCCTAGACAGTAACACTGAAGCTTTCTTT
cdr3_aa: CASSLDSNTEAFF
cdr3_length: 13
j_call: TRBJ1-1
v_call: TRBV7-3
d_call: -
clone_size: -

cdr3_nt: TGTGCCAGCAGCCTCGCCGGGGACAGGTCGAGGTACGAGCAGTACTTC
cdr3_aa: CASSLAGDRSRYEQYF
cdr3_length: 16
j_call: TRBJ2-7
v_call: TRBV5-4
d_call: TRBD1
clone_size: medium-sized

cdr3_nt: TGCGCCAGCAGCTCGGACAGGCTGAACACTGAAGCTTTCTTT
cdr3_aa: CASSSDRLNTEAFF
cdr3_length: 14
j_call: TRBJ1-1
v_call: TRBV5-1
d_call: TRBD1
clone_size: -

cdr3_nt: TGCGCCAGCAGCTTGGACGTAAGCCCCACCGGGGAGCTGTTTTTT
cdr3_aa: CASSLDVSPTGELFF
cdr3_length: 15
j_call: TRBJ2-2
v_call: TRBV5-1
d_call: -
clone_size: -

cdr3_nt: TGTGCCAGCAGCTCATCACAGGGGGCGGGTGAGACCCAGTACTTC
cdr3_aa: CASSSSQGAGETQYF
cdr3_length: 15
j_call: TRBJ2-5
v_call: TRBV5-6
d_call: TRBD1
clone_size: -

cdr3_nt: TGTGCCAGCAGTTTATCGGCGACCTATAATTCACCCCTCCACTTT
cdr3_aa: CASSLSATYNSPLHF
cdr3_length: 15
j_call: TRBJ1-6
v_call: TRBV27
d_call: -
clone_size: -

cdr3_nt: TGCAGCGCAAGGGGGGCAGGGGACGAGCAGTACTTC
cdr3_aa: CSARGAGDEQYF
cdr3_length: 12
j_call: TRBJ2-7
v_call: TRBV29-1
d_call: -
clone_size: -

cdr3_nt: TGTGCCAGCAGTGAAGTGCTCCAGAGCTCCTACAATGAGCAGTTCTTC
cdr3_aa: CASSEVLQSSYNEQFF
cdr3_length: 16
j_call: TRBJ2-1
v_call: TRBV6-1
d_call: -
clone_size: -

cdr3_nt: TGTGCCAGCAGCTTCCGAATATTGGGCGGGGGCGATACGCAGTATTTT
cdr3_aa: CASSFRILGGGDTQYF
cdr3_length: 16
j_call: TRBJ2-3
v_call: TRBV9
d_call: -
clone_size: few

cdr3_nt: TGTGCCAGCAGCCCCACAGGGGGAGGTGGTGAAGCTTTCTTT
cdr3_aa: CASSPTGGGGEAFF
cdr3_length: 14
j_call: TRBJ1-1
v_call: TRBV7-2
d_call: TRBD1
clone_size: -

cdr3_nt: TGTGCCAGCAGCCCCCCGGAGGGAACACCGAATTCACCCCTCCACTTT
cdr3_aa: CASSPPEGTPNSPLHF
cdr3_length: 16
j_call: TRBJ1-6
v_call: TRBV7-9
d_call: -
clone_size: -

cdr3_nt: TGTGCCAGCAGCGAGGAGGACAGGGGTAATTCACCCCTCCACTTT
cdr3_aa: CASSEEDRGNSPLHF
cdr3_length: 15
j_call: TRBJ1-6
v_call: TRBV9
d_call: TRBD1
clone_size: -

cdr3_nt: TGTGCCAGCAGCTTAGCATCGGGGGGGACTGGAAACACCATATATTTT
cdr3_aa: CASSLASGGTGNTIYF
cdr3_length: 16
j_call: TRBJ1-3
v_call: TRBV7-9
d_call: -
clone_size: once

cdr3_nt: TGTGCCAGCAGCTCCGAGGCAGGTAACTACGAGCAGTACTTC
cdr3_aa: CASSSEAGNYEQYF
cdr3_length: 14
j_call: TRBJ2-7
v_call: TRBV7-6
d_call: -
clone_size: -

cdr3_nt: TGCGCCAGCAGCTTGGAAGGGGGGCGAAAAGAGACCCAGTACTTC
cdr3_aa: CASSLEGGRKETQYF
cdr3_length: 15
j_call: TRBJ2-5
v_call: TRBV5-1
d_call: -
clone_size: -

cdr3_nt: TGTGCCAGTAACTGGGGGTCGCCTAATGAAAAACTGTTTTTT
cdr3_aa: CASNWGSPNEKLFF
cdr3_length: 14
j_call: TRBJ1-4
v_call: TRBV19
d_call: -
clone_size: -

cdr3_nt: TGTGCCAGTAGGCCCGGGACGGACTACGAGCAGTACTTC
cdr3_aa: CASRPGTDYEQYF
cdr3_length: 13
j_call: TRBJ2-7
v_call: TRBV19
d_call: -
clone_size: -

cdr3_nt: TGTGCCAGCAGTTCTAGCGGGGGGACAGATACGCAGTATTTT
cdr3_aa: CASSSSGGTDTQYF
cdr3_length: 14
j_call: TRBJ2-3
v_call: TRBV6-6
d_call: TRBD2
clone_size: few

cdr3_nt: TGCAGTGCCCCCGTCCCAGGTGGCTACACCTTC
cdr3_aa: CSAPVPGGYTF
cdr3_length: 11
j_call: TRBJ1-2
v_call: TRBV20-1
d_call: -
clone_size: -

cdr3_nt: TGCGCCAGCAGCCAAGCCCTCTGGAGCGGGGGCGACCGTAGCACAGATACGCAGTATTTT
cdr3_aa: CASSQALWSGGDRSTDTQYF
cdr3_length: 20
j_call: TRBJ2-3
v_call: TRBV4-3
d_call: TRBD2
clone_size: -